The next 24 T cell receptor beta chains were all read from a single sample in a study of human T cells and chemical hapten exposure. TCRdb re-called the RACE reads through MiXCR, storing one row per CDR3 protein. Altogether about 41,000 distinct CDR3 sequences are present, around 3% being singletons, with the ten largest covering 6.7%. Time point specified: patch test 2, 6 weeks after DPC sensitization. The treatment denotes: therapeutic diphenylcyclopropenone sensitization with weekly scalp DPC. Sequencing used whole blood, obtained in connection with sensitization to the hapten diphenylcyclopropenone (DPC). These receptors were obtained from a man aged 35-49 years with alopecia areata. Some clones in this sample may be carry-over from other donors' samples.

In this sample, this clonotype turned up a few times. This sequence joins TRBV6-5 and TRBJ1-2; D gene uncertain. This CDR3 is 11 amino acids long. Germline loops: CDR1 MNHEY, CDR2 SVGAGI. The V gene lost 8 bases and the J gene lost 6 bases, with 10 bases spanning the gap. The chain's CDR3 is CASRNLDGYTF. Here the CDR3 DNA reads TGTGCCAGCCGAAATTTAGATGGCTACACCTTC.

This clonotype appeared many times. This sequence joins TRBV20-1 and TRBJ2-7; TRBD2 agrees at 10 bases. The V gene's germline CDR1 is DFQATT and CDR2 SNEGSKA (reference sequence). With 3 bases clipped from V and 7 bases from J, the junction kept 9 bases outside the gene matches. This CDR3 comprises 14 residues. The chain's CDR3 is CSASTATSGPEQYF. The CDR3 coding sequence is TGCAGTGCTAGTACGGCGACTAGCGGGCCAGAGCAGTACTTC.

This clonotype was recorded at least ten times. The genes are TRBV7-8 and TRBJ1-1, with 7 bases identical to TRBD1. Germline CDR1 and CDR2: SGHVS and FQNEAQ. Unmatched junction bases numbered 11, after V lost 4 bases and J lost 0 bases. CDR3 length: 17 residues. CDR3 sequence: CASSSVGGTALNTEAFF. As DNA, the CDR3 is TGTGCCAGCAGCTCCGTCGGAGGGACAGCTCTGAACACTGAAGCTTTCTTT. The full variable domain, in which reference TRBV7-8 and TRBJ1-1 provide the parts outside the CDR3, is GAGVSQSPRYKVAKRGQDVALRCDPISGHVSLFWYQQALGQGPEFLTYFQNEAQLDKSGLPSDRFFAERPEGSVSTLKIQRTQQEDSAVYLCASSSVGGTALNTEAFFGQGTRLTVV.

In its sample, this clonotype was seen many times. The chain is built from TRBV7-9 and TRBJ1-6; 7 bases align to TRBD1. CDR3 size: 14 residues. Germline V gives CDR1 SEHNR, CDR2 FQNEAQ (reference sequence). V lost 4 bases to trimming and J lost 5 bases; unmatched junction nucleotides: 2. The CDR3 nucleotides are TGTGCCAGCAGCTCACAGGGGAATAATTCACCCCTCCACTTT. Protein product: CASSSQGNNSPLHF.

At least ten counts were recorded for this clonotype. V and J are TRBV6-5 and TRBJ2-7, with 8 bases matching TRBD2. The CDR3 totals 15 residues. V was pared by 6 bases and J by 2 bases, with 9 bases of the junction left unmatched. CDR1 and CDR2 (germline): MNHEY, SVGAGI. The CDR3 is CASRVSGEAPYEQYF. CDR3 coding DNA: TGTGCCAGCAGGGTTAGCGGGGAGGCTCCCTACGAGCAGTACTTC.

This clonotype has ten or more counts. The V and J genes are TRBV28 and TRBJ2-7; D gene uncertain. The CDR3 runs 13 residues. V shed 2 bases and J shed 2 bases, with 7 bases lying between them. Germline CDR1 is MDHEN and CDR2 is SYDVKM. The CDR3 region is CASSLENPYEQYF. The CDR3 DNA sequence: TGTGCCAGCAGTTTAGAGAATCCCTACGAGCAGTACTTC.

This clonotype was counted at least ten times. CDR3 protein: CASRRRGASPQETQYF. The CDR3 nucleotides are TGTGCCAGCAGACGGCGGGGGGCTTCCCCCCAAGAGACCCAGTACTTC. The chain links TRBV28 to TRBJ2-5, with TRBD2 identical over 8 bases. Germline V CDR1 and CDR2: MDHEN, SYDVKM. CDR3 size: 16 residues. With 6 bases clipped from V and 1 base from J, the junction kept 10 bases outside the gene matches.

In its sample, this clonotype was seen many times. CDR3 bases: TGTGCCAGCAGCTTGCCTAGCGGGAGCGCATCCTACAATGAGCAGTTCTTC. Its protein product is CASSLPSGSASYNEQFF. The V call is TRBV5-6, the J call TRBJ2-1, with TRBD2 identical over 10 bases. The CDR3 is 17 residues long. Germline CDR1 and CDR2: SGHDT and YYEEEE. V trimming: 1 base; J trimming: 1 base; junction bases outside the gene matches: 5.

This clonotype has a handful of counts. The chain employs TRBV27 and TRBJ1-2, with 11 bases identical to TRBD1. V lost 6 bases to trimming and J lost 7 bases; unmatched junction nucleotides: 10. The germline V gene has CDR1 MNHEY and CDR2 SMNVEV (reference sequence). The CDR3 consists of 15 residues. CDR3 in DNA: TGTGCCAGCAGCCACCCTGGACAGGGGGCCTCTGGCTACACCTTC. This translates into CASSHPGQGASGYTF.

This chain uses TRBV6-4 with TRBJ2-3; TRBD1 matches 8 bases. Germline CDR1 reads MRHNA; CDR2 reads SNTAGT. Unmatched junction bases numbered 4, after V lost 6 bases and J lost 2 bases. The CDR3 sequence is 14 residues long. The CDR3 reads CASSGQGTTDTQYF. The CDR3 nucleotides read TGTGCCAGCAGCGGACAGGGCACCACAGATACGCAGTATTTT.

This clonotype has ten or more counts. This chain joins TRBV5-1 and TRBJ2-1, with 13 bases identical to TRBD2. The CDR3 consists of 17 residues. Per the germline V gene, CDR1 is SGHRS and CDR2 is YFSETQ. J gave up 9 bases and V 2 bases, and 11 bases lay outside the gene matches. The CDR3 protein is CASSLTPGTSGTLEQFF. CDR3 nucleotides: TGCGCCAGCAGCTTAACACCCGGGACTAGCGGGACACTTGAGCAGTTCTTC.

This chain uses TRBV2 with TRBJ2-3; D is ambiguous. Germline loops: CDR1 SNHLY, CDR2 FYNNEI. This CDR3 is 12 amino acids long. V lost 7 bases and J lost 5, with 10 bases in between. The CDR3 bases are TGTGCCAGCACCATAGGTTTAGATACGCAGTATTTT. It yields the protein CASTIGLDTQYF.

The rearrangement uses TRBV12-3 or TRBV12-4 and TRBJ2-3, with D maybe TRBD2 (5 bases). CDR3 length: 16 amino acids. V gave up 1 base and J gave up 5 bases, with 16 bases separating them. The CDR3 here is CASSLGRRAGVDTQYF. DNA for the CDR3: TGTGCCAGCAGTTTAGGGCGGCGGGCCGGGGTAGATACGCAGTATTTT.

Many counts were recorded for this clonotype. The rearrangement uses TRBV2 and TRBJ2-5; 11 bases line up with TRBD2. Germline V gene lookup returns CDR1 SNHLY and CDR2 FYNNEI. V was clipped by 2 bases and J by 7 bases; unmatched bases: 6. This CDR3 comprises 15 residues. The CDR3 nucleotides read TGTGCCAGCAGTGAATCAATAGCGGGAGGGGGGACCCAGTACTTC. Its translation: CASSESIAGGGTQYF.

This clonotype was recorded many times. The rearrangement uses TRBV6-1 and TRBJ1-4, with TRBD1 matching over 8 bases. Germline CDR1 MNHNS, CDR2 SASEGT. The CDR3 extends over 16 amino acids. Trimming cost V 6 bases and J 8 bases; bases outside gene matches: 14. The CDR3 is CASSDPLGQVDEKLFF. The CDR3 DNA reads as TGTGCCAGCAGCGACCCATTGGGACAGGTCGACGAAAAACTGTTTTTT.

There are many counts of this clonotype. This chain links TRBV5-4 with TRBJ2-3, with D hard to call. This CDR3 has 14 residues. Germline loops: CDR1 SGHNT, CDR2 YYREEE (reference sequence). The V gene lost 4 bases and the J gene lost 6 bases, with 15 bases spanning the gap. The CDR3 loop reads CASSRGPLVDTQYF. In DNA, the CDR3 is TGTGCCAGCAGCCGCGGACCCTTAGTCGATACGCAGTATTTT.

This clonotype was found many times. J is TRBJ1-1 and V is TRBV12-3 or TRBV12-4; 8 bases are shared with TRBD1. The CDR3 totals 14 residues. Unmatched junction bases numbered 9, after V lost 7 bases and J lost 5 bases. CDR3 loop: CASTPTGVDTEAFF. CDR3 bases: TGTGCCAGCACCCCGACAGGGGTGGATACTGAAGCTTTCTTT.

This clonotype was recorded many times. CDR3 sequence (DNA): TGTGCCAGCAGTTTCAGGGTGGGAACCGGGGAGCTGTTTTTT. As protein: CASSFRVGTGELFF. V is TRBV27 and J is TRBJ2-2, with a weak D call TRBD1 (5 bases). The CDR3 runs 14 residues. Trimming took off 3 bases at V and 5 bases at J, with 10 bases between the two ends. CDR1 and CDR2 from the germline V gene are MNHEY and SMNVEV (reference sequence).

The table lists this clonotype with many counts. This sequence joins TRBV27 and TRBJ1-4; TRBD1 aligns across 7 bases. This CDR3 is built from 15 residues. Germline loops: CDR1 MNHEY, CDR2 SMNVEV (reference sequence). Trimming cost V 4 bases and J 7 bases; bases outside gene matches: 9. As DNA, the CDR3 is TGTGCCAGCAGTTATAACAGGGGAGGTGGTGAAAAACTGTTTTTT. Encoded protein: CASSYNRGGGEKLFF.

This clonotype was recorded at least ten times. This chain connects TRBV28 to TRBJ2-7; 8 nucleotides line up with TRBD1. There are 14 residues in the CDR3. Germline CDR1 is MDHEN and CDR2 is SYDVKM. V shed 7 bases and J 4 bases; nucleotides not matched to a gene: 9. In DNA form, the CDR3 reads TGTGCCAGCAACCGGCCGGACAGGGCGTACGAGCAGTACTTC. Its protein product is CASNRPDRAYEQYF.

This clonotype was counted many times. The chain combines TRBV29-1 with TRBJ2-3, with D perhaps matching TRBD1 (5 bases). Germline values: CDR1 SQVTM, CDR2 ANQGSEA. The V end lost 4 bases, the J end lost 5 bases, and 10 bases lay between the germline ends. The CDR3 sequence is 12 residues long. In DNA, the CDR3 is TGCAGCGTTGGGCTCAGGGAAGATACGCAGTATTTT. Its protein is CSVGLREDTQYF.

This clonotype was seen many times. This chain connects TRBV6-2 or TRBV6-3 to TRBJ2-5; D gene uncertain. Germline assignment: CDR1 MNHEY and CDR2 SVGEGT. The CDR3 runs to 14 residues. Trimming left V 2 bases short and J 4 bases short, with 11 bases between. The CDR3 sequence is CASSYLEMGETQYF. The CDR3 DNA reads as TGTGCCAGCAGTTACCTGGAGATGGGAGAGACCCAGTACTTC.

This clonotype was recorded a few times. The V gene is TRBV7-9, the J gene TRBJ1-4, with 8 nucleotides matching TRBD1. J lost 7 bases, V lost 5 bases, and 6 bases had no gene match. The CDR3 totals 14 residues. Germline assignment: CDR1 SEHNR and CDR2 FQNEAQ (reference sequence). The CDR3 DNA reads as TGTGCCAGCAGCGAGGACAGGGTGGGTGAAAAACTGTTTTTT. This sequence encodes CASSEDRVGEKLFF.

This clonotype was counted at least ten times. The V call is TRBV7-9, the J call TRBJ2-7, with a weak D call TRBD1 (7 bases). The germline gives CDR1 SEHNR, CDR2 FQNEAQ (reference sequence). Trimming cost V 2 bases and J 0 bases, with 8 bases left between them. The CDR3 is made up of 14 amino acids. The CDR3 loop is CASSLQGGSYEQYF. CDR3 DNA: TGTGCCAGCAGCTTACAGGGGGGCTCCTACGAGCAGTACTTC.